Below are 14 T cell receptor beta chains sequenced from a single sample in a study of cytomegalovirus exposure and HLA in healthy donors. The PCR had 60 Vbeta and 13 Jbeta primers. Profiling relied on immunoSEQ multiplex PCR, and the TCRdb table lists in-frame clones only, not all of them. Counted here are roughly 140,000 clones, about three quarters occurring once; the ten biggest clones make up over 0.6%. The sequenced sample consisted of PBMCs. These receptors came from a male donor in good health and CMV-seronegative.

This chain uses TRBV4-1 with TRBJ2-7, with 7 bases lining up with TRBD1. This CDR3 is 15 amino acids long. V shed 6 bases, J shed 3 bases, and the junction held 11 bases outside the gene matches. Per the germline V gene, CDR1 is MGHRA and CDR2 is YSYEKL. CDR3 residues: CASSPDRARDYEQYF. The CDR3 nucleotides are TGCGCCAGCAGTCCCGACAGGGCAAGGGACTACGAGCAGTACTTC.

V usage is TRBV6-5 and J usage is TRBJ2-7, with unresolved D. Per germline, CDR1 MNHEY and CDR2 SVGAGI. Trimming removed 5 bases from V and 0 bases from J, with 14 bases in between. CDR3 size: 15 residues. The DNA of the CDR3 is TGTGCCAGCAGTACCTCCCTAGTGAGCTCCTACGAGCAGTACTTC. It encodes CASSTSLVSSYEQYF.

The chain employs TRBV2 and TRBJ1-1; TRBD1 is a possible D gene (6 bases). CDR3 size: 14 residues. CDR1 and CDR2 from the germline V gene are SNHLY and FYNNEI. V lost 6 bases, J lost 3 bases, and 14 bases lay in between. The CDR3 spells CASSANRVDTEAFF. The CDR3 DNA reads TGTGCCAGCAGCGCTAACAGGGTCGACACTGAAGCTTTCTTT.

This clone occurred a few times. The CDR3: CSANTGPEAFF. CDR3 DNA: TGCAGTGCCAATACAGGGCCTGAAGCTTTCTTT. This chain links TRBV20-1 with TRBJ1-1; a weak D match, TRBD1 (6 bases). The CDR3 consists of 11 residues. The V gene's germline CDR1 is DFQATT and CDR2 SNEGSKA (reference sequence). V lost 6 bases, J lost 6 bases, and 11 bases lay in between.

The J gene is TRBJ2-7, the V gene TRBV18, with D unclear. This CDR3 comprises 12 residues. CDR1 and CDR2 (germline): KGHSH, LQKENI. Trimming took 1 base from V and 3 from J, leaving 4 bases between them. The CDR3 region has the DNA TGTGCCAGCTCACCACAGCTCTACGAGCAGTACTTC. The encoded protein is CASSPQLYEQYF.

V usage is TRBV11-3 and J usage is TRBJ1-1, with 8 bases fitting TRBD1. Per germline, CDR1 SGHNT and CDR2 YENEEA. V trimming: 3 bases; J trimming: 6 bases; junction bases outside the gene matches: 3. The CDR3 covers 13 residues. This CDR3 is CASSLEQGAEAFF. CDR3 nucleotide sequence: TGTGCCAGCAGCTTGGAACAGGGGGCTGAAGCTTTCTTT.

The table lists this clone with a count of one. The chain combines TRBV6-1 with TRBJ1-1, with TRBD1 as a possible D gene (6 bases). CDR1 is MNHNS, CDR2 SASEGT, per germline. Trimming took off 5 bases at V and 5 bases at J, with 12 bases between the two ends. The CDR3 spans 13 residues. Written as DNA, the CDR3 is TGTGCCAGCAGTTGGGACACCCAAACTGAAGCTTTCTTT. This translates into CASSWDTQTEAFF.

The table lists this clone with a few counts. The CDR3 bases are TGTGCCAGCAGTGAGGGCAGGAGCAATCAGCCCCAGCATTTT. It codes for CASSEGRSNQPQHF. The V and J genes are TRBV2 and TRBJ1-5, with unresolved D. The length of the CDR3 is 14 residues. Per germline, CDR1 SNHLY and CDR2 FYNNEI. Trimming took 3 bases from V and 1 from J, leaving 7 bases between them.

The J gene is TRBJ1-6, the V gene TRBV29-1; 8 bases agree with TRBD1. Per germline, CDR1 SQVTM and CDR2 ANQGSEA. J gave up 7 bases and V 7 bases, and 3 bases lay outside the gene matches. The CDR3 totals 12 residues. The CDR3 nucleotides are TGCAGCGCGGGACAGGCCAATTCACCCCTCCACTTT. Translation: CSAGQANSPLHF.

The CDR3 region is CASSIFGGAGANVLTF. CDR3 in DNA: TGTGCCAGTAGTATATTCGGGGGAGCAGGGGCCAACGTCCTGACTTTC. The rearrangement links TRBV19 to TRBJ2-6, with D maybe TRBD2 (6 bases). In germline, CDR1 is LNHDA, CDR2 SQIVND (reference sequence). V lost 2 bases and J 4 bases, leaving 12 bases between the germline ends. The CDR3 spans 16 residues.

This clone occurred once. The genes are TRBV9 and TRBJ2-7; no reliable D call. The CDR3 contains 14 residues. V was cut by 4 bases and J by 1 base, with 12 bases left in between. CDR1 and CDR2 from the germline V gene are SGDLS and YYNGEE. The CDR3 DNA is TGTGCCAGCAGCTCCGCGGCAGTATCCTACGAGCAGTACTTC. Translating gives CASSSAAVSYEQYF. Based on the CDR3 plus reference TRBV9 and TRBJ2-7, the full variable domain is DSGVTQTPKHLITATGQRVTLRCSPRSGDLSVYWYQQSLDQGLQFLIQYYNGEERAKGNILERFSAQQFPDLHSELNLSSLELGDSALYFCASSSAAVSYEQYFGPGTRLTVT.

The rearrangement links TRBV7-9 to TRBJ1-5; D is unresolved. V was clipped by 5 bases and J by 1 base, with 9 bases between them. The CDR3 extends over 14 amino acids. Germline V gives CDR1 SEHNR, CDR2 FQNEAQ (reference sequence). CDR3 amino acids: CASSATGSNQPQHF. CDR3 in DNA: TGTGCCAGCAGCGCGACGGGGAGCAATCAGCCCCAGCATTTT.

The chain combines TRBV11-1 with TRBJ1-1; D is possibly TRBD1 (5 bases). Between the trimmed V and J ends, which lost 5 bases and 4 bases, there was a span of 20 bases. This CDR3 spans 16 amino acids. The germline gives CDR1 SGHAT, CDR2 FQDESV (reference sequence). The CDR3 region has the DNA TGTGCCAGCAGCCCCGGGACTCCGCTTGTTGGCACTGAAGCTTTCTTT. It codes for CASSPGTPLVGTEAFF. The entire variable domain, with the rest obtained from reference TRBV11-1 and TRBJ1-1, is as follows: EAEVAQSPRYKITEKSQAVAFWCDPISGHATLYWYRQILGQGPELLVQFQDESVVDDSQLPKDRFSAERLKGVDSTLKIQPAELGDSAMYLCASSPGTPLVGTEAFFGQGTRLTVV.

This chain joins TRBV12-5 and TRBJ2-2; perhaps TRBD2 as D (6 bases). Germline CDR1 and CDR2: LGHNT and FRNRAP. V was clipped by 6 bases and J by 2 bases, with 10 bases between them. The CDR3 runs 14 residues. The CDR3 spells CASGRSGNTGELFF. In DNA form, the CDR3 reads TGTGCTAGTGGCCGTAGCGGTAACACCGGGGAGCTGTTTTTT.